This T cell receptor (beta chain) was profiled in a study of cytomegalovirus exposure and HLA in healthy donors. The validation cohort, a group of over a hundred subjects, included the donors and was separate from the roughly 670-subject first cohort. Points on this clone: Its antigen is not known.

CDR1 and CDR2 (germline): MNHNS, SASEGT. V lost 2 bases and J lost 2, with 15 bases in between. The CDR3 is 17 residues long. General study findings and limits: The TCR clusters that emerged in the first cohort tended, a later analysis found, to co-occur in the approximately 120 validation repertoires.

The repertoire was sequenced with immunoSEQ multiplex PCR; TCRdb's copy has only in-frame clones and lacks some. The data hold approximately 54,000 clones, with around nine tenths observed a single time. The specimen sequenced was PBMCs. The chain has TRBV6-1 and TRBJ2-2; TRBD1 is a possible D gene (6 bases). This TCR was recovered from a young woman in good health and CMV-seropositive. CDR3 sequence reads: CASSEMWGPTNTGELFF. The CDR3 coding sequence is TGTGCCAGCAGTGAAATGTGGGGGCCGACAAACACCGGGGAGCTGTTTTTT.